The clone carrying this TCR beta chain was seen only a few times. The target antigen is unknown. This CDR3 region has 14 residues. Germline trimming cut 7 bases from V and 4 bases from J; bases unmatched to any gene: 5. Blood RNA came from unsorted whole blood; germline DNA was also extracted. The entry originates in a study of tumor-infiltrating lymphocytes in primary liver carcinoma. About the study: Between about 4 and 11 cm across, the tumors were all of stage T1-T3 N0M0. Samples had roughly 3.5 to 8 million productive TCRbeta reads, comparable between tissue types.

Regarding the study as a whole: Samples, which were bulk and unsorted, did not allow CD4+ and CD8+ repertoires to be compared.

Using a constant-region primer together with ProtoScript II reverse transcriptase, TCR beta cDNA was made from roughly 540 ng of total RNA. For TCR beta, libraries were produced by three nested multiplex PCR rounds using slightly modified ARM-PCR. TRBV1-TRBV30 forward primers paired with a C-beta reverse primer drove the first two PCR rounds, ten to eleven cycles each. From the multiplex PCR reads, TCRdb called clonotypes with MiXCR, one entry per CDR3 protein. The sample contains hundreds of thousands of distinct CDR3 sequences, roughly three fifths of which appear only once. This sequence originates from a woman aged 25 to 39 with primary liver carcinoma and hepatitis B virus infection. The sample comprised peripheral blood. The V call is TRBV12-3 or TRBV12-4, the J call TRBJ2-7; 12 nucleotides line up with TRBD2. CDR3 sequence reads: CASTPGLAGYEQYF. Written as DNA, the CDR3 is TGTGCCAGCACTCCGGGACTAGCGGGTTACGAGCAGTACTTC.